What follows are 10 T cell receptor beta chains derived from one specimen sequenced in a study of cytomegalovirus exposure and HLA in healthy donors. Clones were read by immunoSEQ multiplex PCR, and TCRdb kept only the in-frame ones, dropping some. This sample yields fewer than 120,000 clones, of which more than 70% are seen a single time; around 1.8% belongs to the top ten. The sequenced material came from PBMCs. The receptors here all came from a woman between 18 and 29 years old in good health and CMV-seronegative.

This clone was observed once. The chain joins TRBV4-3 to TRBJ1-1; 7 nucleotides align to TRBD1. Looked up from germline, CDR1 is LGHNA and CDR2 is YSLEER. The CDR3 runs to 18 residues. After removal of 1 base from V and 2 bases from J, the junction contained 13 bases not matched to a gene. CDR3 sequence reads: CASSQARFSRQGNTEAFF. DNA for the CDR3: TGCGCCAGCAGCCAAGCCAGGTTCTCGAGACAGGGAAACACTGAAGCTTTCTTT.

The CDR3 DNA reads TGCGCCAGCAGCGGTACAGGGAACACCGGGGAGCTGTTTTTT. Residues: CASSGTGNTGELFF. V gene TRBV5-1 combines with J gene TRBJ2-2; D may be TRBD1 (5 bases). V dropped 4 bases and J dropped 1 base, with 8 bases sitting between them. This CDR3 region has 14 residues. Germline assignment: CDR1 SGHRS and CDR2 YFSETQ.

This chain uses TRBV7-6 with TRBJ2-7; TRBD1 aligns across 9 bases. This CDR3 has 17 amino acids. Germline CDR1 SGHVS, CDR2 FNYEAQ. Unmatched junction bases numbered 13, after V lost 2 bases and J lost 5 bases. The CDR3 sequence: CASSLIQPGQGEDEQYF. In nucleotides, the CDR3 is TGTGCCAGCAGCTTAATTCAGCCGGGACAGGGTGAGGACGAGCAGTACTTC.

This sequence joins TRBV19 and TRBJ2-7; D possibly corresponds to TRBD1 (6 bases). Germline V CDR1 and CDR2: LNHDA, SQIVND (reference sequence). Trimming cost V 2 bases and J 2 bases, with 10 bases left between them. CDR3 length: 14 residues. The chain's CDR3 is CASSIRDNAYEQYF. The DNA for the CDR3 is TGTGCCAGTAGTATACGGGACAACGCCTACGAGCAGTACTTC.

The V call is TRBV10-3, the J call TRBJ1-4, with D unresolved. The CDR3 has 13 residues. Germline V gene lookup returns CDR1 ENHRY and CDR2 SYGVKD. V was clipped by 4 bases and J by 0 bases, with 3 bases between them. The CDR3 spells CAISAATNEKLFF. The CDR3 coding sequence is TGTGCCATCAGTGCAGCAACTAATGAAAAACTGTTTTTT.

The J gene is TRBJ1-2, the V gene TRBV4-1; TRBD1 is a possible D gene (5 bases). Germline V gives CDR1 MGHRA, CDR2 YSYEKL. The ends were cut back, 6 bases at V and 1 base at J, with 27 bases in the middle. This CDR3 has 19 residues. CDR3 DNA: TGCGCCAGCAGTCCCCATGTCACTAAGACAGCCAAGAATAACTATGGCTACACCTTC. As protein: CASSPHVTKTAKNNYGYTF.

The J gene is TRBJ1-6, the V gene TRBV10-2; 7 bases fit TRBD1. Per germline, CDR1 WSHSY and CDR2 SAAADI. Trimming cost V 9 bases and J 10 bases; bases outside gene matches: 9. The CDR3 has 13 amino acids. The CDR3 nucleotides read TGCGCCAGTTCAGGGGGAGACGGCTCACCCCTCCACTTT. Amino acids: CASSGGDGSPLHF.

The chain carries TRBV28 and TRBJ2-7; tentative D call: TRBD2 (6 bases). The CDR3 contains 15 residues. The germline V gene encodes CDR1 MDHEN and CDR2 SYDVKM. V lost 4 bases and J 3 bases, leaving 16 bases between the germline ends. The CDR3 DNA is TGTGCCAGCAGTTGGGGGGACCCGGAGATCTACGAGCAGTACTTC. It encodes CASSWGDPEIYEQYF.

This chain joins TRBV4-3 and TRBJ2-2; D is possibly TRBD2 (6 bases). V was clipped by 0 bases and J by 4 bases, with 15 bases between them. This CDR3 contains 17 residues. Germline CDR1 reads LGHNA; CDR2 reads YSLEER. As DNA, the CDR3 is TGCGCCAGCAGCCAAGACCCCTCTAAAGCGGGCACCGGGGAGCTGTTTTTT. Encoded protein: CASSQDPSKAGTGELFF.

V is TRBV27 and J is TRBJ2-7; TRBD2 agrees at 11 bases. The V gene's germline CDR1 is MNHEY and CDR2 SMNVEV (reference sequence). The CDR3 runs to 15 residues. The junction had 8 bases not matched to a gene; V was cut back by 4 bases and J by 6 bases. The DNA for the CDR3 is TGTGCCAGCAGTTCTCTTAGCGGGAGGGCCGGCGAGCAGTACTTC. Translating gives CASSSLSGRAGEQYF.